This entry lists 18 T cell receptor beta chains sequenced from one sample in a study of shared clonotypes between healthy human individuals. The data were produced by immunoSEQ multiplex PCR, yet TCRdb's version contains in-frame clones alone and is incomplete. The sample yields about 820,000 clones, around 92% seen once. CD8 cells classed as naive were CD45RO-negative and positively selected for CCR7, excluding terminally differentiated effector memory CD45RA+ cells. Material: naive CD8+ T cells sorted from blood. These TCRs come from a man aged 25-45 years in good health.

This sequence joins TRBV28 and TRBJ2-7; D might be TRBD1 (6 bases). V was trimmed by 2 bases and J by 5 bases, leaving 19 bases between them. Germline V gene sequence: CDR1 MDHEN, CDR2 SYDVKM. The CDR3 sequence is 16 residues long. The CDR3 DNA reads TGTGCCAGCAGTTTACCTCAAACAGGGATGGTTGACGAGCAGTACTTC. This gives the protein CASSLPQTGMVDEQYF.

V gene TRBV7-9 combines with J gene TRBJ2-1; TRBD2 agrees at 7 bases. Germline trimming cut 5 bases from V and 5 bases from J; bases unmatched to any gene: 6. The CDR3 runs to 14 residues. Germline V gene lookup returns CDR1 SEHNR and CDR2 FQNEAQ (reference sequence). The CDR3 sequence is CASSLGGENNEQFF. The CDR3 nucleotides read TGTGCCAGCAGCCTGGGAGGGGAGAACAATGAGCAGTTCTTC.

V and J are TRBV19 and TRBJ2-1; 12 nucleotides match TRBD2. Per the germline V gene, CDR1 is LNHDA and CDR2 is SQIVND (reference sequence). V was clipped by 7 bases and J by 2 bases; unmatched bases: 3. The CDR3 contains 15 residues. The CDR3 spells CASTGLAGPYNEQFF. The CDR3 nucleotides are TGTGCCAGTACCGGACTAGCGGGACCCTACAATGAGCAGTTCTTC.

The V and J genes are TRBV7-9 and TRBJ2-5; perhaps D is TRBD1 or TRBD2 (5 bases each). V was trimmed by 5 bases and J by 5 bases, leaving 12 bases between them. CDR1 SEHNR and CDR2 FQNEAQ come from the germline V gene (reference sequence). CDR3 length: 13 amino acids. CDR3 region: CASSPGTAETQYF. CDR3 DNA sequence: TGTGCCAGCAGCCCCGGGACCGCGGAGACCCAGTACTTC.

V and J are TRBV27 and TRBJ2-7, with TRBD1 identical over 11 bases. Germline-derived CDR1 and CDR2 are MNHEY and SMNVEV (reference sequence). This CDR3 spans 15 amino acids. The V and J ends lost 5 bases and 2 bases, in that order; junction bases with no gene match: 5. The CDR3 DNA reads TGTGCCAGCAGTCGTCGGGGACAGGGGGCCTACGAGCAGTACTTC. It is translated as CASSRRGQGAYEQYF.

This clone was counted many times. The chain couples TRBV11-2 to TRBJ2-1; 8 nucleotides align to TRBD2. The CDR3 has 17 amino acids. Unmatched junction bases numbered 12, after V lost 0 bases and J lost 8 bases. Germline V lookup: CDR1 SGHAT, CDR2 FQNNGV. The CDR3 loop reads CASSLDWRGGLADEQFF. The CDR3 DNA reads TGTGCCAGCAGCTTAGATTGGCGGGGAGGACTAGCCGATGAGCAGTTCTTC. Full variable domain (outside the CDR3, taken from reference TRBV11-2 and TRBJ2-1): EAGVAQSPRYKIIEKRQSVAFWCNPISGHATLYWYQQILGQGPKLLIQFQNNGVVDDSQLPKDRFSAERLKGVDSTLKIQPAKLEDSAVYLCASSLDWRGGLADEQFFGPGTRLTVL.

CDR3 protein: CASTPGAYEQYF. CDR3 bases: TGTGCCAGCACCCCTGGGGCCTACGAGCAGTACTTC. The rearrangement links TRBV7-9 to TRBJ2-7; the D is unclear. CDR3 length: 12 residues. V dropped 7 bases and J dropped 2 bases, with 9 bases sitting between them. The germline CDR1 and CDR2 sequences are SEHNR and FQNEAQ (reference sequence).

The V and J genes are TRBV28 and TRBJ2-3; unclear D gene. The CDR3 has 12 amino acids. Trimming left V 1 base short and J 6 bases short, with 5 bases between. Per the germline V gene, CDR1 is MDHEN and CDR2 is SYDVKM. The CDR3 DNA is TGTGCCAGCAGTTTATATGGGGATACGCAGTATTTT. Residues: CASSLYGDTQYF.

The rearrangement links TRBV4-3 to TRBJ1-2; D call uncertain. The CDR3 has 17 amino acids. Germline V gives CDR1 LGHNA, CDR2 YSLEER. Trimming took off 0 bases at V and 4 bases at J, with 18 bases between the two ends. In nucleotides, the CDR3 is TGCGCCAGCAGCCAAGAGTGGGCAGGTAGTTATGGCTATGGCTACACCTTC. Translation gives CASSQEWAGSYGYGYTF.

With regard to this clone: Distinct nucleotide sequences in the sample also encode this CDR3. The rearrangement joins TRBV5-4 to TRBJ2-1, with TRBD2 as a possible D gene (6 bases). The CDR3 runs 14 residues. Trimming removed 3 bases at V and 3 bases at J, with 10 bases between. Germline CDR1 and CDR2: SGHNT and YYREEE (reference sequence). The CDR3 DNA follows: TGTGCCAGCAGCTCGGGACTGGACTACAATGAGCAGTTCTTC. Residues: CASSSGLDYNEQFF.

The chain is built from TRBV19 and TRBJ1-4; 11 bases fit TRBD1. From germline, CDR1 is LNHDA and CDR2 SQIVND (reference sequence). The CDR3 extends over 16 amino acids. With 3 bases clipped from V and 1 base from J, the junction kept 1 base outside the gene matches. CDR3 in DNA: TGTGCCAGTAGTATGGGACAGGGGGGAACTAATGAAAAACTGTTTTTT. This translates into CASSMGQGGTNEKLFF.

This clone was seen only once. The chain carries TRBV19 and TRBJ2-1; 15 bases map to TRBD2. Trimming removed 3 bases from V and 2 bases from J; junction bases left unmatched: 5. This CDR3 comprises 18 residues. Germline CDR1 and CDR2: LNHDA and SQIVND (reference sequence). The chain's CDR3 is CASSIGLAGGSTYNEQFF. The CDR3 DNA is TGTGCCAGTAGTATCGGACTAGCGGGAGGGTCAACCTACAATGAGCAGTTCTTC.

The rearrangement uses TRBV29-1 and TRBJ2-5; the D gene is possibly TRBD1 (6 bases). Germline lookup yields CDR1 SQVTM and CDR2 ANQGSEA. The CDR3 contains 14 residues. Trimming stripped 7 bases from V and 7 bases from J, with 22 bases between. The CDR3 DNA reads as TGCAGCGCAGTCGGCGACAGGACGGCGAGGACCCAGTACTTC. Amino acid sequence: CSAVGDRTARTQYF.

As for this clone: Other DNA sequences in the sample encode the same CDR3. The rearrangement joins TRBV4-1 to TRBJ1-1; D unresolved. V gave up 1 base and J gave up 1 base, with 7 bases separating them. This CDR3 comprises 14 residues. Germline V gene data show CDR1 as MGHRA and CDR2 as YSYEKL. CDR3 in amino acids: CASSQVLGNTEAFF. DNA for the CDR3: TGCGCCAGCAGCCAAGTTCTGGGGAACACTGAAGCTTTCTTT.

CDR3 region: CASSLSVHNEQFF. The CDR3 DNA is TGTGCCAGCAGCTTATCCGTCCACAATGAGCAGTTCTTC. The rearrangement links TRBV5-6 to TRBJ2-1; D not resolved. CDR1 is SGHDT, CDR2 YYEEEE, per germline. The V gene lost 2 bases and the J gene lost 5 bases, with 8 bases spanning the gap. The CDR3 loop spans 13 amino acids.

The genes are TRBV4-1 and TRBJ2-2, with 7 bases aligning to TRBD1. The germline CDR1 and CDR2 sequences are MGHRA and YSYEKL. Trimming removed 4 bases from V and 2 bases from J; junction bases left unmatched: 7. CDR3 length: 16 residues. The CDR3 coding sequence is TGCGCCAGCAGCCCCCTTGGGACAGCCAACACCGGGGAGCTGTTTTTT. Encoded protein: CASSPLGTANTGELFF.

This chain joins TRBV4-3 and TRBJ2-5, with TRBD1 matching over 8 bases. J lost 4 bases, V lost 3 bases, and 4 bases had no gene match. CDR1 and CDR2 from the germline V gene are LGHNA and YSLEER. The CDR3 is made up of 14 amino acids. The CDR3, as DNA: TGCGCCAGCAGCCAGAGCAGGGGGCCAGAGACCCAGTACTTC. The encoded protein is CASSQSRGPETQYF.

The CDR3 is CASSSREGDIEKLFF. The DNA for the CDR3 is TGTGCCAGCAGTTCGAGGGAGGGGGACATTGAAAAACTGTTTTTT. V usage is TRBV5-4 and J usage is TRBJ1-4; tentative D call: TRBD1 (6 bases). V dropped 5 bases and J dropped 7 bases, with 18 bases sitting between them. The CDR3 runs 15 residues. Looked up from germline, CDR1 is SGHNT and CDR2 is YYREEE (reference sequence).